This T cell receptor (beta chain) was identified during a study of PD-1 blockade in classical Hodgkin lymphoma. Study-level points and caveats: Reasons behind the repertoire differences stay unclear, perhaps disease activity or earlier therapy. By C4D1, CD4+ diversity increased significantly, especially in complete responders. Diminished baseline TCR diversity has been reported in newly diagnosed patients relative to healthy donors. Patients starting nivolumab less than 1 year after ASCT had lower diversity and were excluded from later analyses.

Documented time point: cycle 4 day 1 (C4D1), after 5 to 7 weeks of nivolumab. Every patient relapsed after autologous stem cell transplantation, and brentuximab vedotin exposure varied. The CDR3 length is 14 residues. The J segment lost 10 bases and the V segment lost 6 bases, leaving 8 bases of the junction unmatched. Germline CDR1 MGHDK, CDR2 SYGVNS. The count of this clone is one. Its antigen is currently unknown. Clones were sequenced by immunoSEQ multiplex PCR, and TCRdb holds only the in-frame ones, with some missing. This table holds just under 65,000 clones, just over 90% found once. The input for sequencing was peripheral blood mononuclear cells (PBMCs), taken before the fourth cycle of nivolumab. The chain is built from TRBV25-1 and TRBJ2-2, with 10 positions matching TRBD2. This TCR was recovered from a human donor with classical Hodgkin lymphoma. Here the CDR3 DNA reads TGTGCCAGCAGGAGCGGGGGGGCCATGGCGGAGCTGTTTTTT. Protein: CASRSGGAMAELFF.